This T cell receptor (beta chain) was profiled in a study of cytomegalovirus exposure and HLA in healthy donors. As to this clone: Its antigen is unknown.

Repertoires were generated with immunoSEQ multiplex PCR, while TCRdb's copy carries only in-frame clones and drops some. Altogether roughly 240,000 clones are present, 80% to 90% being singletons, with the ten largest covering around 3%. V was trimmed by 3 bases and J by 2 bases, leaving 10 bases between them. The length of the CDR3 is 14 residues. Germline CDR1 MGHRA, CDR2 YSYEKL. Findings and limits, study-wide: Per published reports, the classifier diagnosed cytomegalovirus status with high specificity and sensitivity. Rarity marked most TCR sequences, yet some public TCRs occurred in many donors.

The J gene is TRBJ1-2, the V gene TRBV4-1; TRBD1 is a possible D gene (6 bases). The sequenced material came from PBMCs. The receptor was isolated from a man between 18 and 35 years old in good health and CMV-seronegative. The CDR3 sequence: CASSHPDRNYGYTF. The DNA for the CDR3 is TGCGCCAGCAGCCACCCCGACAGGAACTATGGCTACACCTTC.